These T cell receptor beta chains were read from a single sample in a study of identical twins. MiXCR was run by TCRdb on the 5' RACE reads, yielding one entry per CDR3 protein. The data show hundreds of thousands of distinct CDR3 sequences, with 21% seen just once and approximately 4.5% held by the top ten. The same sample was also used in a study of T cells expressing NK-cell markers.

The sample comprised PBMCs. Receptors originate from a woman younger than 30 in good health. Both conserved end residues are part of each CDR3. Fields, in order: V gene, J gene, CDR3 protein.

TRBV7-9,TRBJ1-1,CASTQTGGNTEAFF
TRBV6-5,TRBJ1-1,CASRYLRSTEAFF
TRBV7-2,TRBJ2-1,CASSFVGSNEQFF
TRBV4-2,TRBJ2-5,CASSQGTSGVMETQYF
TRBV5-6,TRBJ2-3,CASSPGLAGRTDTQYF
TRBV9,TRBJ2-7,CASSVAGREYEQYF
TRBV6-5,TRBJ1-2,CASSYTEGSVGYTF
TRBV5-1,TRBJ2-1,CASSFGQGSSYNEQFF
TRBV21-1,TRBJ2-5,CATAEEVHEKRETQYF
TRBV11-1,TRBJ2-3,CASSSPVPRLASYTDTQYF
TRBV9,TRBJ2-7,CASSPLGASSYEQYF
TRBV12-3/TRBV12-4,TRBJ1-4,CASRLTGEEKLFF
TRBV15,TRBJ2-1,CATSSRTGSANEQFF
TRBV7-9,TRBJ1-5,CASSSDIPNQPQHF
TRBV29-1,TRBJ1-3,CSVTGLGDNTIYF
TRBV20-1,TRBJ2-7,CSAVPGTKYEQYF
TRBV11-2,TRBJ1-2,CASSLGPGGGQDSYGYTF
TRBV9,TRBJ2-2,CASSVRRVNTGELFF
TRBV27,TRBJ1-1,CASHTGIEAFF
TRBV5-1,TRBJ1-4,CASSWSANRNEKLFF
TRBV9,TRBJ1-1,CASSVVSALDTEAFF
TRBV9,TRBJ1-1,CASSVTGGGTEAFF
TRBV29-1,TRBJ2-7,CSGTSGSYEQYF
TRBV2,TRBJ1-5,CASSGWGKPQHF